The 32 T cell receptor beta chains listed next were all sequenced from one sample in a study of cytomegalovirus exposure and HLA in healthy donors. 13 Jbeta primers and 60 Vbeta primers were used for the PCR. Method: immunoSEQ multiplex PCR; TCRdb's copy keeps in-frame clones and lacks some. In the table there are approximately 170,000 clones, 75% to 90% of which are singletons. The sequencing input was PBMCs. These receptors were obtained from a boy aged 2 to 9 in good health and CMV-seronegative.

V is TRBV29-1 and J is TRBJ1-1; TRBD1 matches at 7 bases. CDR1 and CDR2 (germline): SQVTM, ANQGSEA. There are 13 residues in the CDR3. J gave up 1 base and V 6 bases, and 5 bases lay outside the gene matches. CDR3 sequence reads: CSVVDRPNTEAFF. The CDR3 DNA reads as TGCAGCGTGGTGGACAGGCCGAACACTGAAGCTTTCTTT. The whole variable domain, remainder taken from reference TRBV29-1 and TRBJ1-1, is SAVISQKPSRDICQRGTSLTIQCQVDSQVTMMFWYRQQPGQSLTLIATANQGSEATYESGFVIDKFPISRPNLTFSTLTVSNMSPEDSSIYLCSVVDRPNTEAFFGQGTRLTVV.

The genes are TRBV4-3 and TRBJ2-3, with TRBD2 matching over 14 bases. Germline CDR1 reads LGHNA; CDR2 reads YSLEER. CDR3 size: 16 residues. The trim removed 2 bases at V and 6 bases at J, leaving 4 bases unmatched. CDR3 sequence reads: CASSQFRLAGGDTQYF. The CDR3 DNA follows: TGCGCCAGCAGCCAATTCCGACTAGCGGGAGGGGATACGCAGTATTTT.

This clone was counted between two and nine times. The V and J genes are TRBV6-5 and TRBJ1-1; 7 bases agree with TRBD1. This CDR3 spans 14 amino acids. CDR1 MNHEY and CDR2 SVGAGI come from the germline V gene. V lost 2 bases to trimming and J lost 5 bases; unmatched junction nucleotides: 5. The CDR3 bases are TGTGCCAGCAGTTACGACAGGGTACGAACTGAAGCTTTCTTT. Protein sequence: CASSYDRVRTEAFF.

This clone showed up just once. J is TRBJ1-5 and V is TRBV6-5; 7 nucleotides match TRBD1. Per germline, CDR1 MNHEY and CDR2 SVGAGI. V shed 5 bases, J shed 4 bases, and the junction held 5 bases outside the gene matches. The CDR3 totals 14 residues. This CDR3 reads CASSRTGWNQPQHF. The CDR3 bases are TGTGCCAGCAGTCGGACAGGTTGGAATCAGCCCCAGCATTTT.

The rearrangement joins TRBV7-6 to TRBJ2-3; D not resolved. The CDR3 length is 12 residues. Trimming took 1 base from V and 6 from J, leaving 5 bases between them. CDR1 is SGHVS and CDR2 is FNYEAQ in the germline V gene. The chain's CDR3 is CASSLGVDTQYF. For the CDR3, the DNA is TGTGCCAGCAGCTTAGGCGTGGATACGCAGTATTTT.

The V gene is TRBV18, the J gene TRBJ2-3, with D uncertain. Germline CDR1 is KGHSH and CDR2 is LQKENI. V shed 2 bases and J shed 0 bases, with 9 bases lying between them. This CDR3 has 15 amino acids. CDR3 region: CASSPEFRSTDTQYF. The CDR3 DNA is TGTGCCAGCTCACCAGAGTTCCGTAGCACAGATACGCAGTATTTT. Using reference TRBV18 and TRBJ2-3 for the parts outside the CDR3, the full variable domain is NAGVMQNPRHLVRRRGQEARLRCSPMKGHSHVYWYRQLPEEGLKFMVYLQKENIIDESGMPKERFSAEFPKEGPSILRIQQVVRGDSAAYFCASSPEFRSTDTQYFGPGTRLTVL.

This clone appeared a single time. The chain joins TRBV5-1 to TRBJ1-5; TRBD1 agrees at 10 bases. Per the germline V gene, CDR1 is SGHRS and CDR2 is YFSETQ. Unmatched junction bases numbered 20, after V lost 2 bases and J lost 6 bases. There are 20 residues in the CDR3. CDR3 nucleotides: TGCGCCAGCAGCTTTGAATCGAGGGACAGGGGAAAAGGGTTAGGTCAGCCCCAGCATTTT. Translating it yields CASSFESRDRGKGLGQPQHF.

This chain links TRBV10-1 with TRBJ2-1; D is possibly TRBD2 (6 bases). Per germline, CDR1 WNHNN and CDR2 SYGVQD (reference sequence). The CDR3 spans 13 residues. With 8 bases removed from V and 4 bases from J, the gap between germline ends came to 12 bases. The CDR3, as DNA: TGCGCCAGCGGAGAGGGACTTTACAATGAGCAGTTCTTC. This sequence encodes CASGEGLYNEQFF.

J is TRBJ1-5 and V is TRBV27; D might be TRBD1 (6 bases). The CDR3 loop spans 15 amino acids. Deletions cut 3 bases from V and 1 base from J, with 10 bases between. Germline assignment: CDR1 MNHEY and CDR2 SMNVEV (reference sequence). The CDR3: CASSLGGASNQPQHF. Here the CDR3 DNA reads TGTGCCAGCAGTTTGGGGGGGGCCAGCAATCAGCCCCAGCATTTT.

V and J are TRBV11-2 and TRBJ1-4, with 10 bases lining up with TRBD1. Germline V gives CDR1 SGHAT, CDR2 FQNNGV. The CDR3 length is 17 residues. Trimming cost V 0 bases and J 7 bases; bases outside gene matches: 8. As DNA, the CDR3 is TGTGCCAGCAGCTTAGATCAGGAGACAGGGGGCAGTGAAAAACTGTTTTTT. Amino acids: CASSLDQETGGSEKLFF.

The gene calls are TRBV6-5 and TRBJ1-3, with 8 bases identical to TRBD1. This CDR3 is built from 16 residues. CDR1 and CDR2 (germline): MNHEY, SVGAGI. V shed 4 bases and J 1 base; nucleotides not matched to a gene: 6. CDR3 in amino acids: CASSSRQGLSGNTIYF. The CDR3 DNA follows: TGTGCCAGCAGTTCCCGACAGGGGTTATCTGGAAACACCATATATTTT.

The V and J genes are TRBV2 and TRBJ2-7; maybe TRBD2 (5 bases). Looked up from germline, CDR1 is SNHLY and CDR2 is FYNNEI. V was shortened by 10 bases and J by 0 bases, with 16 bases between the two germline ends. This CDR3 has 14 amino acids. The CDR3 loop is CATQQGGLSYEQYF. The CDR3 nucleotides are TGTGCCACTCAACAAGGCGGGCTCTCCTACGAGCAGTACTTC.

This chain joins TRBV6-5 and TRBJ1-1; weak D call: TRBD1 (6 bases). The CDR3 is 13 residues long. Trimming removed 6 bases from V and 5 bases from J, with 13 bases in between. Germline CDR1 reads MNHEY; CDR2 reads SVGAGI. The CDR3 coding sequence is TGTGCCAGCAGGGCAGGGGAATGGACTGAAGCTTTCTTT. It specifies CASRAGEWTEAFF.

The rearrangement links TRBV2 to TRBJ2-1, with 7 bases fitting TRBD1. The CDR3 contains 16 residues. V was clipped by 2 bases and J by 0 bases; unmatched bases: 4. Germline V gene lookup returns CDR1 SNHLY and CDR2 FYNNEI. The chain's CDR3 is CASSERTGFSYNEQFF. Here the CDR3 DNA reads TGTGCCAGCAGTGAACGGACAGGATTCTCCTACAATGAGCAGTTCTTC.

The V call is TRBV25-1, the J call TRBJ2-1; unclear D gene. This CDR3 region has 12 residues. Germline V lookup: CDR1 MGHDK, CDR2 SYGVNS. V was shortened by 3 bases and J by 10 bases, with 10 bases between the two germline ends. The CDR3 DNA reads TGTGCCAGCAGTGACCCCAGTCGCGAGCAGTTCTTC. Protein sequence: CASSDPSREQFF.

This clone was seen just once. The chain combines TRBV4-3 with TRBJ2-3, with 10 bases fitting TRBD2. Losses at the gene ends were 1 base for V and 1 base for J; bases not matched to a gene: 11. The germline V gene has CDR1 LGHNA and CDR2 YSLEER. The CDR3 sequence is 19 residues long. The CDR3 nucleotides are TGCGCCAGCAGCCAAGCTTTTAGCGGGAGGACTGCCGGCACAGATACGCAGTATTTT. Encoded protein: CASSQAFSGRTAGTDTQYF.

V gene TRBV11-2 combines with J gene TRBJ1-2; the D gene is possibly TRBD1 (6 bases). This CDR3 has 14 amino acids. V shed 4 bases and J shed 2 bases, with 11 bases lying between them. CDR1 and CDR2 from the germline V gene are SGHAT and FQNNGV. The CDR3 nucleotides are TGTGCCAGCAGCTCCGGGGACACCAACTATGGCTACACCTTC. Protein: CASSSGDTNYGYTF.

This chain uses TRBV14 with TRBJ1-6; D is possibly TRBD1 (6 bases). Trimming stripped 4 bases from V and 6 bases from J, with 13 bases between. Per germline, CDR1 SGHDN and CDR2 FVKESK. The CDR3 consists of 15 residues. CDR3 DNA sequence: TGTGCCAGCAGCCCCCGGGGCAGGGGTAATTCACCCCTCCACTTT. Its translation is CASSPRGRGNSPLHF.

The chain joins TRBV29-1 to TRBJ2-1; 13 bases agree with TRBD2. V dropped 6 bases and J dropped 4; count of bases not matched to a gene: 3. This CDR3 region has 14 residues. Per germline, CDR1 SQVTM and CDR2 ANQGSEA. Here the CDR3 reads CSVSGLAGYNEQFF. CDR3 DNA sequence: TGCAGCGTATCGGGACTAGCGGGGTACAATGAGCAGTTCTTC.

The V and J genes are TRBV7-3 and TRBJ2-1, with TRBD2 matching 7 bases. CDR1 SGHTA and CDR2 FQGTGA come from the germline V gene. This CDR3 has 15 amino acids. Trimming removed 1 base from V and 6 bases from J; junction bases left unmatched: 6. DNA for the CDR3: TGTGCCAGCAGCTTAAGTGGGAGGGCCCTCAATGAGCAGTTCTTC. This codes for CASSLSGRALNEQFF.

The CDR3 region is CASSPSGVGGYTF. CDR3 nucleotide sequence: TGTGCCAGCAGCCCCTCAGGGGTGGGGGGCTACACCTTC. The V and J genes are TRBV7-2 and TRBJ1-2, with TRBD1 as a possible D gene (6 bases). The CDR3 length is 13 residues. The ends were cut back, 5 bases at V and 8 bases at J, with 15 bases in the middle. CDR1 and CDR2 from the germline V gene are SGHTA and FQGNSA.

The chain has TRBV6-4 and TRBJ1-2; the D gene is possibly TRBD1 (6 bases). The CDR3 is 15 residues long. Between the trimmed V and J ends, which lost 7 bases and 7 bases, there was a span of 22 bases. Germline V CDR1 and CDR2: MRHNA, SNTAGT. This chain's CDR3 is CASTVGVSGALGYTF. In DNA, the CDR3 is TGTGCCAGCACAGTGGGGGTTTCAGGGGCGCTTGGCTACACCTTC.

The CDR3 region has the DNA TGTGCCACCAGCGATAAGAGAAATCTAGCCAAAAACATTCAGTACTTC. Its protein product is CATSDKRNLAKNIQYF. The gene calls are TRBV15 and TRBJ2-4; no firm D call. Germline CDR1 LNHNV, CDR2 YYDKDF (reference sequence). V was cut by 5 bases and J by 0 bases, with 14 bases left in between. The CDR3 runs to 16 residues.

This chain connects TRBV30 to TRBJ2-1; 9 bases are a match to TRBD1. V gave up 2 bases and J gave up 4 bases; unmatched junction bases: 3. The CDR3 loop spans 14 amino acids. The germline gives CDR1 GTSNPN, CDR2 SVGIG (reference sequence). CDR3 nucleotide sequence: TGTGCCTGGAGTAGGGACAGGGCTTACAATGAGCAGTTCTTC. Encoded protein: CAWSRDRAYNEQFF.

This clone has a single count. The rearrangement joins TRBV11-2 to TRBJ2-5, with 11 bases aligning to TRBD2. The germline CDR1 and CDR2 sequences are SGHAT and FQNNGV. CDR3 length: 16 residues. J lost 2 bases, V lost 5 bases, and 7 bases had no gene match. This chain's CDR3 is CASSHPGLAEQETQYF. The CDR3, as DNA: TGTGCCAGCAGCCACCCGGGACTAGCGGAACAAGAGACCCAGTACTTC. Based on the CDR3 plus reference TRBV11-2 and TRBJ2-5, the full variable domain is EAGVAQSPRYKIIEKRQSVAFWCNPISGHATLYWYQQILGQGPKLLIQFQNNGVVDDSQLPKDRFSAERLKGVDSTLKIQPAKLEDSAVYLCASSHPGLAEQETQYFGPGTRLLVL.

V is TRBV28 and J is TRBJ2-5; D call uncertain. The CDR3 has 13 residues. Germline lookup yields CDR1 MDHEN and CDR2 SYDVKM. The germline V and J ends were trimmed by 6 bases and 5 bases, with 13 bases remaining between them. CDR3 DNA sequence: TGTGCCAGCAGCCGCCAGCTCGGGGAGACCCAGTACTTC. Its translation: CASSRQLGETQYF.

This chain joins TRBV6-1 and TRBJ1-1; possibly TRBD1 for D (5 bases). This CDR3 spans 15 amino acids. V lost 1 base, J lost 1 base, and 10 bases lay in between. Germline assignment: CDR1 MNHNS and CDR2 SASEGT. CDR3 sequence reads: CASSEEGGTNTEAFF. CDR3 nucleotides: TGTGCCAGCAGTGAAGAGGGAGGGACGAACACTGAAGCTTTCTTT.

This clone was found once. V gene TRBV29-1 combines with J gene TRBJ2-3; D remains unclear. From germline, CDR1 is SQVTM and CDR2 ANQGSEA. The CDR3 is 15 amino acids. Trimming left V 3 bases short and J 4 bases short, with 17 bases between. The CDR3 region has the DNA TGCAGCGTTGACGCGGATAGGATGGTCGCAGATACGCAGTATTTT. Its protein is CSVDADRMVADTQYF.

This clone was recorded a few times. This chain uses TRBV6-1 with TRBJ2-7; a weak D match, TRBD1 (5 bases). The CDR3 runs to 14 residues. V dropped 4 bases and J dropped 3 bases, with 13 bases sitting between them. Germline assignment: CDR1 MNHNS and CDR2 SASEGT. The CDR3 region has the DNA TGTGCCAGCAGTGTGGAAGGGGCCCTCTACGAGCAGTACGTC. As protein: CASSVEGALYEQYV.

V usage is TRBV21-1 and J usage is TRBJ2-2; TRBD2 is taken as the D call from the table, unchecked against the DNA. TRBV21-1 is recorded as a pseudogene. The CDR3 is made up of 17 amino acids. In nucleotides, the CDR3 is TGTGCCAGCAGCAGATATAGCGGGAGGGCCGCCACCGGGGAGCTGTTTTTT. This translates into CASSRYSGRAATGELFF.

The chain links TRBV4-2 to TRBJ2-7, with 7 nucleotides matching TRBD2. The CDR3 totals 15 residues. Trimming took 1 base from V and 4 from J; bases not matched to a gene: 7. CDR1 LGHNA and CDR2 YNFKEQ come from the germline V gene. The CDR3 region is CASSQVKGGRYEQYF. Here the CDR3 DNA reads TGTGCCAGCAGCCAAGTGAAGGGAGGGCGATACGAGCAGTACTTC.

V usage is TRBV5-6 and J usage is TRBJ2-3, with TRBD2 matching 8 bases. V lost 1 base and J lost 10; bases outside the gene matches: 2. The germline V gene has CDR1 SGHDT and CDR2 YYEEEE. The CDR3 extends over 12 amino acids. CDR3 residues: CASSLFSGAQYF. The CDR3 coding sequence is TGTGCCAGCAGCTTGTTTAGCGGGGCGCAGTATTTT.